The 2 T cell receptor beta chains reported below all come from one sample, sequenced in a study of T cells in Graves' hyperthyroidism and ophthalmopathy (dated by TCRdb to between 2018 and 2021). Libraries were built with multiplex PCR. The sequencing machine was an Illumina HiSeq 2000. Amplification of TCR beta CDR3 regions was carried out from RNA transcripts. The TCR CDR3 was subjected to a first round of RT-PCR using the HTBI primer set and the Qiagen OneStep RT-PCR kit. In-frame beta chains were kept once TCRdb had trimmed the public reads at Q25 with fastp and called clones with MiXCR. Each entry merges the rows of one CDR3 protein and shows their most common DNA and genes. The sample table lists about 600,000 distinct CDR3 sequences, roughly a sixth of them with a count of one. The top ten hold approximately 3.5% of the sample. Sequencing used blood. These receptors all stem from a woman in her thirties or forties with Graves' ophthalmopathy.

This clonotype was counted at least ten times. The genes are TRBV2 and TRBJ1-2; D possibly corresponds to TRBD1 (5 bases). The CDR3 extends over 20 amino acids. Trimming removed 4 bases at V and 4 bases at J, with 31 bases between. From germline, CDR1 is SNHLY and CDR2 FYNNEI. This chain's CDR3 is CASSVGRPTVLGLGGYGYTF. The CDR3 nucleotides are TGTGCCAGCAGTGTTGGTCGACCGACGGTCCTTGGCCTCGGGGGCTATGGCTACACCTTC. Filled out from reference TRBV2 and TRBJ1-2, the complete variable domain reads EPEVTQTPSHQVTQMGQEVILRCVPISNHLYFYWYRQILGQKVEFLVSFYNNEISEKSEIFDDQFSVERPDGSNFTLKIRSTKLEDSAMYFCASSVGRPTVLGLGGYGYTFGSGTRLTVV.

This clonotype was seen only a few times. V gene TRBV6-1 combines with J gene TRBJ2-1; 8 bases match TRBD2. After removal of 6 bases from V and 7 bases from J, the junction contained 17 bases not matched to a gene. The CDR3 has 17 amino acids. The V gene's germline CDR1 is MNHNS and CDR2 SASEGT. The chain's CDR3 is CASSIHSGRGVINEQFF. CDR3 coding DNA: TGTGCCAGCAGCATTCACTCTGGGCGGGGGGTGATTAATGAGCAGTTCTTC.